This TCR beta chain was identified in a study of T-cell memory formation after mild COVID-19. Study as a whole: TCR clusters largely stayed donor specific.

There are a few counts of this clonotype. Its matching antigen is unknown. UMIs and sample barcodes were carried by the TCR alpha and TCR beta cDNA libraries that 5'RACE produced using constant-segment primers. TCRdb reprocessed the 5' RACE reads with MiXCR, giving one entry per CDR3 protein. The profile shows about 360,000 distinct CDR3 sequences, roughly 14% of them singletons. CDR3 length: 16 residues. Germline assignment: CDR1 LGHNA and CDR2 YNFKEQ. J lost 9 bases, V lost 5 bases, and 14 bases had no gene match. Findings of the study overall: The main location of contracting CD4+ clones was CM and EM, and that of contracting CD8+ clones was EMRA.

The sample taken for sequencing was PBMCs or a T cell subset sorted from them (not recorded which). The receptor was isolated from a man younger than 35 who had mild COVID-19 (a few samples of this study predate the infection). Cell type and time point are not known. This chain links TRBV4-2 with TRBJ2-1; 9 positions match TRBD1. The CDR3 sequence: CASSYEGRQGVFEQFF. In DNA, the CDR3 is TGTGCCAGCAGCTACGAAGGGAGACAGGGGGTTTTTGAGCAGTTCTTC.